This section outlines one TCR beta chain sequence together with its context. Researchers ran the PCR with 60 Vbeta and 13 Jbeta primers. Clones were sequenced by immunoSEQ multiplex PCR, and TCRdb holds only the in-frame ones, with some missing. The table records 110,000 to 150,000 clones, roughly 80% of them present only once. This sample is part of a study of cytomegalovirus exposure and HLA in healthy donors. CDR3 length: 13 amino acids. From germline, CDR1 is SGHRS and CDR2 YFSETQ. The V end was cut by 4 bases, the J end by 7 bases, with 12 bases between. The sequencing sample was made of PBMCs. This chain connects TRBV5-1 to TRBJ1-5; no definite D call. This TCR derives from a middle-aged woman in good health and CMV-seronegative. The CDR3 spells CASSPSAGQPQHF. As DNA, the CDR3 is TGCGCCAGCAGCCCCTCGGCGGGCCAGCCCCAGCATTTT.